This T cell receptor (beta chain) was obtained from a study of T cell responses to AZD1222 COVID-19 vaccine. Here immunoSEQ multiplex PCR was the method, and the copy in TCRdb shows in-frame clones only, minus some. The repertoire has about 97,000 clones, less than 95% of them found once; the top ten carry 1.3%. Trimming left V 2 bases short and J 8 bases short, with 12 bases between. The CDR3 spans 13 residues. Germline V gives CDR1 MDHEN, CDR2 SYDVKM. The receptor was isolated from an adult in good health. Material: peripheral blood, obtained on day 0 of AZD1222 vaccination. J is TRBJ1-2 and V is TRBV28; D possibly corresponds to TRBD1 (6 bases). The chain's CDR3 is CASSLPVGAGYTF. CDR3 nucleotide sequence: TGTGCCAGCAGTTTACCCGTGGGGGCCGGCTACACCTTC.